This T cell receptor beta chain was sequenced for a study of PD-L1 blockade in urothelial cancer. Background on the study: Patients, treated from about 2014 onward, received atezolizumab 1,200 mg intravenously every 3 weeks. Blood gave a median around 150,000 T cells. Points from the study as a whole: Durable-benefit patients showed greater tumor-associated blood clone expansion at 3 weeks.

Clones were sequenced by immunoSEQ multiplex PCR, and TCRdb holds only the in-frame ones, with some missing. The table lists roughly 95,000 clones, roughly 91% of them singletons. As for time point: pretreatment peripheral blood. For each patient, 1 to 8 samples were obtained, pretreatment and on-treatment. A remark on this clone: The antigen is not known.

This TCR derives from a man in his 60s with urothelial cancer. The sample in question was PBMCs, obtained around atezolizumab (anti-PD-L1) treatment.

CDR3 loop: CASRAPPGDAYEQYF. The CDR3 DNA reads as TGTGCCAGCAGAGCCCCTCCCGGGGATGCCTACGAGCAGTACTTC. V is TRBV6-4 and J is TRBJ2-7; perhaps TRBD2 as D (5 bases). The CDR3 totals 15 residues. Germline loops: CDR1 MRHNA, CDR2 SNTAGT. V was trimmed by 6 bases and J by 2 bases, leaving 17 bases between them.